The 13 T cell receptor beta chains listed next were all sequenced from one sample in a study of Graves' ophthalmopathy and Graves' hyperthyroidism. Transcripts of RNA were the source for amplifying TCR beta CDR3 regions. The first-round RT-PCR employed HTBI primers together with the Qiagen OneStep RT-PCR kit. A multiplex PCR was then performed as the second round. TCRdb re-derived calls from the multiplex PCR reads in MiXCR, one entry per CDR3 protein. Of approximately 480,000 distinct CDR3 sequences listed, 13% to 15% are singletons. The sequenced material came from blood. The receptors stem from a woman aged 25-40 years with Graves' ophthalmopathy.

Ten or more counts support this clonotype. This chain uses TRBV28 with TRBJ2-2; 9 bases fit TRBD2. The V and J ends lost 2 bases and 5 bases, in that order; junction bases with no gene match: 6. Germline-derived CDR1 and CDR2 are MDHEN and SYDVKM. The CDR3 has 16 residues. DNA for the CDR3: TGTGCCAGCAGTTTAGTTAGCGGGAGCGTAACCGGGGAGCTGTTTTTT. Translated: CASSLVSGSVTGELFF.

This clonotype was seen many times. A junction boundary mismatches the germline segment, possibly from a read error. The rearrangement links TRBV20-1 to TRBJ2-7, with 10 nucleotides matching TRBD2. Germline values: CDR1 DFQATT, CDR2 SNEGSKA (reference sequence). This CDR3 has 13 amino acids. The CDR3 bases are TGCAGTACTAGGACTAGCGGAGCCTACGAGCAGTACTTC. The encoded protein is CSTRTSGAYEQYF.

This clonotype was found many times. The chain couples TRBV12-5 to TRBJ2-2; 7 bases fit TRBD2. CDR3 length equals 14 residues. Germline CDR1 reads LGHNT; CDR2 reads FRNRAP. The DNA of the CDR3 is TGTGCCTCGGGAAGGGAGGGGAACACCGGGGAGCTGTTTTTT. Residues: CASGREGNTGELFF.

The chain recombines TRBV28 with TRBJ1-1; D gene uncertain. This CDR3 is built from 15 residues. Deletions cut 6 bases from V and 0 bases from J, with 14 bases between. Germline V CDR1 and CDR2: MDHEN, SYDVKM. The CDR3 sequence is CASSSGPYMNTEAFF. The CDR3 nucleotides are TGTGCCAGCAGCAGCGGGCCCTACATGAACACTGAAGCTTTCTTT.

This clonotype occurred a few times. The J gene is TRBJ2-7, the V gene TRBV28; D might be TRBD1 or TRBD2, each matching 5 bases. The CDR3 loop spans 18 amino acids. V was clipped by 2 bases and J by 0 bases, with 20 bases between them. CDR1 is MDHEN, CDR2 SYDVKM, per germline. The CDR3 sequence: CASSLLLIRDGGSYEQYF. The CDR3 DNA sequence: TGTGCCAGCAGTTTACTCCTTATCAGGGACGGCGGCTCCTACGAGCAGTACTTC.

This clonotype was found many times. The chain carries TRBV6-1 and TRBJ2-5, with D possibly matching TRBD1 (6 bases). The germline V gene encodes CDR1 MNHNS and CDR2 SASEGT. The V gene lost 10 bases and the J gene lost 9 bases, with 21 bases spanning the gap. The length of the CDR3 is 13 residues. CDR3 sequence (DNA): TGTGCCACCCAGGGGACACCCTCCGGGGCCCAGTACTTC. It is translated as CATQGTPSGAQYF.

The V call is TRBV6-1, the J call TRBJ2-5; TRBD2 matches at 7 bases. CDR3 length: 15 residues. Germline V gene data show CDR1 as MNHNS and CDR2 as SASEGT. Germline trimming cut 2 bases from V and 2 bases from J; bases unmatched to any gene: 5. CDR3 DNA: TGTGCCAGCAGTGAATGGCGGGGACTACAAGAGACCCAGTACTTC. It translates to CASSEWRGLQETQYF.

The DNA for the CDR3 is TGTGCCTGGAACCCTCCAGGACTTAAATGGGGTCGGCCCCAGCATTTT. It translates to CAWNPPGLKWGRPQHF. V gene TRBV30 combines with J gene TRBJ1-5; D not certain. Germline CDR1 and CDR2: GTSNPN and SVGIG (reference sequence). CDR3 length equals 16 residues. V dropped 4 bases and J dropped 9 bases, with 25 bases sitting between them.

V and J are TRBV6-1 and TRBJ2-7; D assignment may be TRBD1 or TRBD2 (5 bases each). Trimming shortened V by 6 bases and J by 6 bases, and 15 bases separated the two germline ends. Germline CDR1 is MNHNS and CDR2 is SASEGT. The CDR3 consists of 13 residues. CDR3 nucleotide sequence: TGTGCCAGCAGCCCCGGGGCACCGCCCGAGCAGTACTTC. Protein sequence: CASSPGAPPEQYF.

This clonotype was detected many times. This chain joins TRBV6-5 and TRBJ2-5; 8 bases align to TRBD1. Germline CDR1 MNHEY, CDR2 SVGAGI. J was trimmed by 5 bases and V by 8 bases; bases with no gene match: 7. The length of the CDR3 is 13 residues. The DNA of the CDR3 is TGTGCCAGCTGGACAGGGTCATCGGAGACCCAGTACTTC. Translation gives CASWTGSSETQYF.

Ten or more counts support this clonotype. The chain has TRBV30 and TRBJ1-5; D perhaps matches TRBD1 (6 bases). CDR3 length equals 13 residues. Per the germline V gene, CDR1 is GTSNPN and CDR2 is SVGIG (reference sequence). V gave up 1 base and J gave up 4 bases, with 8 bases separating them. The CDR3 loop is CAWSGTANQPQHF. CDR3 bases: TGTGCCTGGAGTGGGACAGCGAATCAGCCCCAGCATTTT.

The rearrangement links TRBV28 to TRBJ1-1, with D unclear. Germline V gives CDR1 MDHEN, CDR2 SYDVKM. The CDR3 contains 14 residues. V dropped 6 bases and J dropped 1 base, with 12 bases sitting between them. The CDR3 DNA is TGTGCCAGCAGATTAGCAAGCCCGAACACTGAAGCTTTCTTT. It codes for CASRLASPNTEAFF.

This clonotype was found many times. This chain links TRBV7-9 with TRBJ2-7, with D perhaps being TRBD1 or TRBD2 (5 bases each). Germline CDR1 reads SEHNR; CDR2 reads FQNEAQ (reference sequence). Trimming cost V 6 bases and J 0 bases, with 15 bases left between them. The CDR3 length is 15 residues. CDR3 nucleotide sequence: TGTGCCAGCAGGTTACCGGGACGGAACTCCTACGAGCAGTACTTC. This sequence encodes CASRLPGRNSYEQYF.